This paragraph reports one T cell receptor (beta chain). The CDR3 is 13 amino acids. Germline CDR1 reads SGDLS; CDR2 reads YYNGEE. TCRdb reprocessed the 5' RACE reads and stores each CDR3 protein as one record, lacking DNA. Its listing shows about 460,000 distinct CDR3 sequences. These data belong to a study of T cells expressing NK-cell markers. The material sequenced was blood T cells: a sorted CD56 or NKG2C T cell subset, CD4+ or CD8+ T cells, or bulk PBMC T cells (not recorded which). The chain carries TRBV9 and TRBJ2-1; TCRdb's D call of TRBD1 is untestable without DNA. The sequence came from a woman between 50 and 59 years old in good health. CDR3 amino acids: CASSVGGQVGQFF. The variable domain in full, completed from reference TRBV9 and TRBJ2-1, reads DSGVTQTPKHLITATGQRVTLRCSPRSGDLSVYWYQQSLDQGLQFLIQYYNGEERAKGNILERFSAQQFPDLHSELNLSSLELGDSALYFCASSVGGQVGQFFGPGTRLTVL.